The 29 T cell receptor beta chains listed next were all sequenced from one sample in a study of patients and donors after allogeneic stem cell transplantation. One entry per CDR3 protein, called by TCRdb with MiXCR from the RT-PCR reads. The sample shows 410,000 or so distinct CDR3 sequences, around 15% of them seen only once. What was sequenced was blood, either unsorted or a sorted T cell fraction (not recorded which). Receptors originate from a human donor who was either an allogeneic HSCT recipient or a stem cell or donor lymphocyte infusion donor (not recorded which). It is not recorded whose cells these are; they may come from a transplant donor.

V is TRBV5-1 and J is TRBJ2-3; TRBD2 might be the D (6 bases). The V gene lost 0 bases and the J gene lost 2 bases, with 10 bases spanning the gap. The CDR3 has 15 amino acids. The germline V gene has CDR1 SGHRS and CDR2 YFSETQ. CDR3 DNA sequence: TGCGCCAGCAGCTTGGCACGGAGGGACACAGATACGCAGTATTTT. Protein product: CASSLARRDTDTQYF.

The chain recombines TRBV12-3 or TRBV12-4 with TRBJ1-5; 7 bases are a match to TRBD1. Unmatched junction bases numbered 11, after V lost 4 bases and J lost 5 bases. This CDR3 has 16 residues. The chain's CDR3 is CASSSLRDRGDQPQHF. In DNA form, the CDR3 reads TGTGCCAGCAGTTCCCTCCGGGACAGAGGGGATCAGCCCCAGCATTTT.

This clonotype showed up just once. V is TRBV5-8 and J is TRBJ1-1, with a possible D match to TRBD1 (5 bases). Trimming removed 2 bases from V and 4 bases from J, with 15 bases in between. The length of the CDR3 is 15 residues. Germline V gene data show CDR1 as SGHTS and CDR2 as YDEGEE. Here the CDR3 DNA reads TGTGCCAGCAGCTTAGGAGGGGTCCAGGGCACTGAAGCTTTCTTT. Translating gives CASSLGGVQGTEAFF.

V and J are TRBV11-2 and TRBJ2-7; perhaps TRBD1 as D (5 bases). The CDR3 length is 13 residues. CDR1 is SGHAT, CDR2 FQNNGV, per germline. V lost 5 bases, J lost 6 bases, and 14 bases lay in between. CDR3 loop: CASSTPQGTEQYF. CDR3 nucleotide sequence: TGTGCCAGCAGCACCCCCCAGGGAACCGAGCAGTACTTC.

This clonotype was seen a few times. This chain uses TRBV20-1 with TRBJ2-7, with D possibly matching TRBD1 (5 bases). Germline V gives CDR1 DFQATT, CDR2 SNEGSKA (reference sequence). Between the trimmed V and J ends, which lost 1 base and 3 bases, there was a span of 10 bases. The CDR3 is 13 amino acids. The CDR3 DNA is TGCAGTGCTAGAGGACCAGACAGCTACGAGCAGTACTTC. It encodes CSARGPDSYEQYF.

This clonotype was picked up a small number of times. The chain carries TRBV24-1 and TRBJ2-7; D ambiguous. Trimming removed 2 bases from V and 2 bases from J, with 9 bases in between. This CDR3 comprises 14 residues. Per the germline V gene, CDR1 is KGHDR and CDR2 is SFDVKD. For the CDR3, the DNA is TGTGCCACCAGTGATTCGGGTAGGGCCTACGAGCAGTACTTC. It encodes CATSDSGRAYEQYF.

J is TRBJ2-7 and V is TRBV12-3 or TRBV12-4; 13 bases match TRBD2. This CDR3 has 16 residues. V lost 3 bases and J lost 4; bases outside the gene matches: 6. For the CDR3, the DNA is TGTGCCAGCAGTTTTGCGGGACTAGCGGGACCTTACGAGCAGTACTTC. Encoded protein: CASSFAGLAGPYEQYF.

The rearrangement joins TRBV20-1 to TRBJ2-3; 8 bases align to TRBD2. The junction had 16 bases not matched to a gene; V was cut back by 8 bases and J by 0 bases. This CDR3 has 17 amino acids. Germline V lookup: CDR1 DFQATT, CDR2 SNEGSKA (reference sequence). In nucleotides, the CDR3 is TGCAGTTCCCCCGGGGAGCCGGGAGGGGGAAGCACAGATACGCAGTATTTT. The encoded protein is CSSPGEPGGGSTDTQYF.

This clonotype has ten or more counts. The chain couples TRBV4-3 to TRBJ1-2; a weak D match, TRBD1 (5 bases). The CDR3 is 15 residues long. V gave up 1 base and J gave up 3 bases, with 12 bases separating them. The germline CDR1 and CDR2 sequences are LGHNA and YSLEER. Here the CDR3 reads CASSQGDSHYYGYTF. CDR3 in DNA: TGCGCCAGCAGCCAAGGCGACAGCCACTACTATGGCTACACCTTC.

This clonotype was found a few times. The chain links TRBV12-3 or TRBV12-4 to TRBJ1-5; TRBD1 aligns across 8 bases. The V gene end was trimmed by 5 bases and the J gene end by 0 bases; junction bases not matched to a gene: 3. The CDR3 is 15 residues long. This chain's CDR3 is CASSPQGGSNQPQHF. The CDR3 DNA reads TGTGCCAGCAGTCCACAGGGGGGTAGCAATCAGCCCCAGCATTTT.

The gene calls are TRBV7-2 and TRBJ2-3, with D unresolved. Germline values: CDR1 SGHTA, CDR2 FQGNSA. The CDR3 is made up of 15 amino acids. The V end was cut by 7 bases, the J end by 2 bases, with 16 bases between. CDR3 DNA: TGTGCCAGCACTTGGGCTGTGCGGACCACAGATACGCAGTATTTT. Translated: CASTWAVRTTDTQYF.

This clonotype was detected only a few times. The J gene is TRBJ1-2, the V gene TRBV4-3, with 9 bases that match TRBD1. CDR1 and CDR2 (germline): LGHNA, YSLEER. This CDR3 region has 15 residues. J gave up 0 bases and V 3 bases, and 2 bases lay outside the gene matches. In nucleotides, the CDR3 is TGCGCCAGCAGCCAGCGACAGGGGGCTAACTATGGCTACACCTTC. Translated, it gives CASSQRQGANYGYTF.

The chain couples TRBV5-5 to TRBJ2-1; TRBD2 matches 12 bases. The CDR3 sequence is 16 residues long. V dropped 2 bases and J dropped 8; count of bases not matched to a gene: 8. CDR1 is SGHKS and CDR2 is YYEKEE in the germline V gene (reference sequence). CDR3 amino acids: CASSFGLAGSADEQFF. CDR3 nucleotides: TGTGCCAGCAGCTTTGGACTAGCGGGGTCCGCCGATGAGCAGTTCTTC.

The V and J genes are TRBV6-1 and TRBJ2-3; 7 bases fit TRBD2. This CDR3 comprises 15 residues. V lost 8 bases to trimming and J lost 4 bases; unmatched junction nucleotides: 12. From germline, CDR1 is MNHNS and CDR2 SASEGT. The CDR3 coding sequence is TGTGCCAGCCGTCGGGGGGAGGGTAGGCCAGATACGCAGTATTTT. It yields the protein CASRRGEGRPDTQYF.

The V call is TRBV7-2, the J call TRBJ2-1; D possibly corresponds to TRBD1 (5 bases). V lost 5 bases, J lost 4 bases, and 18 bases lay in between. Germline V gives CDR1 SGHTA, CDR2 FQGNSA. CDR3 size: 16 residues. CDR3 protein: CASSPWGGYRYNEQFF. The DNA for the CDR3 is TGTGCCAGCAGCCCCTGGGGCGGTTACCGGTACAATGAGCAGTTCTTC.

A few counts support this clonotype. The CDR3 is CSATPGQGREKLFF. CDR3 nucleotides: TGCAGTGCTACGCCGGGACAGGGAAGAGAAAAACTGTTTTTT. This chain links TRBV20-1 with TRBJ1-4; 9 positions match TRBD1. In germline, CDR1 is DFQATT, CDR2 SNEGSKA (reference sequence). The CDR3 loop spans 14 amino acids. Germline trimming cut 4 bases from V and 8 bases from J; bases unmatched to any gene: 8.

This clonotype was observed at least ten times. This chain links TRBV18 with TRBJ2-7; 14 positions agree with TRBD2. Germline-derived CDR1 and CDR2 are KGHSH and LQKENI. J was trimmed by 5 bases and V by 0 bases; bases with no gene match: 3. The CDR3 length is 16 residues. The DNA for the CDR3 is TGTGCCAGCTCACCACCCAGACTAGCGGGAGGGGACGAGCAGTACTTC. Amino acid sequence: CASSPPRLAGGDEQYF.

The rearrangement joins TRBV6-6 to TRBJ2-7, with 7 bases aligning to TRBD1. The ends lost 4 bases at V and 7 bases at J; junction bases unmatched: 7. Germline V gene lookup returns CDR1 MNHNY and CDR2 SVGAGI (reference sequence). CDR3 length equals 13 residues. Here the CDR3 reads CASSSNRGREQYF. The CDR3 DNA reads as TGTGCCAGCAGTTCCAACAGGGGCCGGGAGCAGTACTTC.

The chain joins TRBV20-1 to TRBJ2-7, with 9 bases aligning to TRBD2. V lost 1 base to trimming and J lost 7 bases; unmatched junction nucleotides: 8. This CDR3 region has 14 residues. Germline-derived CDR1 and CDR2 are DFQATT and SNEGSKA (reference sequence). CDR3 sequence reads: CSARVAGGPGEQYF. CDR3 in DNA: TGCAGTGCTAGAGTGGCGGGAGGGCCGGGAGAGCAGTACTTC.

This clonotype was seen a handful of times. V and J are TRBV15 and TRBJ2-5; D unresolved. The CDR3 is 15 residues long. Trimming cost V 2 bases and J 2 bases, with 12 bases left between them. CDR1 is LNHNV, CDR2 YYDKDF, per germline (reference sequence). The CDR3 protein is CATSRSRLLQETQYF. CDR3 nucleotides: TGTGCCACCAGCAGATCCCGACTCTTACAAGAGACCCAGTACTTC.

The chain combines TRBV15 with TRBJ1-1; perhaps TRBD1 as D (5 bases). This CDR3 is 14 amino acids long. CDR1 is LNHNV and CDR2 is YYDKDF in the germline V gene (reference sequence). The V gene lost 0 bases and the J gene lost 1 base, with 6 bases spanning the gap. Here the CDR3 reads CATSREGGNTEAFF. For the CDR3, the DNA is TGTGCCACCAGCAGAGAGGGGGGGAACACTGAAGCTTTCTTT.

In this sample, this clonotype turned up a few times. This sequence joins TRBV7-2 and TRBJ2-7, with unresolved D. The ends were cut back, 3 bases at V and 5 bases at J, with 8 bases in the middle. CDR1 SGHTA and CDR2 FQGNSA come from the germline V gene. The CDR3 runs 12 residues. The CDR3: CASSLDRHEQYF. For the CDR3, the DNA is TGTGCCAGCAGCTTGGATCGCCACGAGCAGTACTTC.

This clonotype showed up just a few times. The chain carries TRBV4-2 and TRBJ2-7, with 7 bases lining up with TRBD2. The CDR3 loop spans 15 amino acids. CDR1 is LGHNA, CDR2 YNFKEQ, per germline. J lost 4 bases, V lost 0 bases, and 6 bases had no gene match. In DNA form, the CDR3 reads TGTGCCAGCAGCCAAGAAGGACTAGAAGGATACGAGCAGTACTTC. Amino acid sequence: CASSQEGLEGYEQYF.

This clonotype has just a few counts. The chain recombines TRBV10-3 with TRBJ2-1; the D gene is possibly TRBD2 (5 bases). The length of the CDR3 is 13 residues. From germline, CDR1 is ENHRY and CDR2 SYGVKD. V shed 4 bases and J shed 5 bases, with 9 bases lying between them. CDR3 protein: CAISVGRDNEQFF. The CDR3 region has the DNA TGTGCCATCAGTGTAGGGCGGGACAATGAGCAGTTCTTC.

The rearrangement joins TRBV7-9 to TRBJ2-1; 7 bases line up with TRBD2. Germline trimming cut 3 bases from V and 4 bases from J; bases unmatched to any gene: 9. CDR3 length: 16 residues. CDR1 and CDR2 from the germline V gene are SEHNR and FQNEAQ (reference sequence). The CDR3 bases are TGTGCCAGCAGCTTCAGTGGGAGGGCCGCATACAATGAGCAGTTCTTC. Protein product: CASSFSGRAAYNEQFF.

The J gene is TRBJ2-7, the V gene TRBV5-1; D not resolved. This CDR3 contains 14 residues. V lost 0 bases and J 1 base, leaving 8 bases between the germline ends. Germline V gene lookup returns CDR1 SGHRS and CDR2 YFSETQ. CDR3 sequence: CASSLAQWSYEQYF. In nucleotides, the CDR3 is TGCGCCAGCAGCTTGGCACAGTGGTCCTACGAGCAGTACTTC.

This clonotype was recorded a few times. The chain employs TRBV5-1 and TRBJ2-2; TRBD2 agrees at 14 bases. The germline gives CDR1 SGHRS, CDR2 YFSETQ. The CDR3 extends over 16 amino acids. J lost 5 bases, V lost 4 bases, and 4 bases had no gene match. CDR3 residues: CASSGGLAGGTGELFF. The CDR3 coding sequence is TGCGCCAGCAGCGGAGGACTAGCGGGAGGTACCGGGGAGCTGTTTTTT. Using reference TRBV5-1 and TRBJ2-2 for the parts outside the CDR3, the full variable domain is KAGVTQTPRYLIKTRGQQVTLSCSPISGHRSVSWYQQTPGQGLQFLFEYFSETQRNKGNFPGRFSGRQFSNSRSEMNVSTLELGDSALYLCASSGGLAGGTGELFFGEGSRLTVL.

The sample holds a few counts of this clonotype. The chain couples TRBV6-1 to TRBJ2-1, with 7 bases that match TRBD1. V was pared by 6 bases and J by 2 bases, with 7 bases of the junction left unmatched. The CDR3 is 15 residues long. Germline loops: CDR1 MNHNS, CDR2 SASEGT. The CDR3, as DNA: TGTGCCAGCAGGACGACAGGGATACCCTACAATGAGCAGTTCTTC. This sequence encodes CASRTTGIPYNEQFF.

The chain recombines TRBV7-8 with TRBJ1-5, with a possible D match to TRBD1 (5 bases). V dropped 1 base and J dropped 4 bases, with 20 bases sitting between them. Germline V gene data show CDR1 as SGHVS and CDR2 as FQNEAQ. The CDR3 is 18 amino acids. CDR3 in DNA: TGTGCCAGCAGCTTAGAGCCTCGGGGCTCCGCAGGGAATCAGCCCCAGCATTTT. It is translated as CASSLEPRGSAGNQPQHF.